This TCR beta chain was recovered during a study of identical twins' blood T cells. Study information: Some 50 million reads covered about six alpha-chain and about six beta-chain libraries. Overall study results and limits: Shared CDR3 clonotype counts tracked mainly the product of cloneset sizes.

In the authors' methods: Clonotypes per individual ranged from about 100,000 to nearly 550,000. TCRdb recomputed calls from the 5' RACE reads with MiXCR, one row per CDR3 protein. Here the V and J calls rest on TCRdb's processing, not on the authors' analysis. The sample includes roughly 380,000 distinct CDR3 sequences, around 30% of them seen just once. For this clonotype: The antigen is not known.

Sample: PBMCs. The clonotype originates from a woman aged 18 to 55 in good health.

CDR3 nucleotide sequence: TGCAGCGTAGTACCGGGACAGGGGCGCACTGAAGCTTTCTTT. It encodes CSVVPGQGRTEAFF. The chain combines TRBV29-1 with TRBJ1-1; TRBD1 matches at 10 bases. V shed 6 bases and J 4 bases; nucleotides not matched to a gene: 8. CDR1 SQVTM and CDR2 ANQGSEA come from the germline V gene. There are 14 residues in the CDR3.